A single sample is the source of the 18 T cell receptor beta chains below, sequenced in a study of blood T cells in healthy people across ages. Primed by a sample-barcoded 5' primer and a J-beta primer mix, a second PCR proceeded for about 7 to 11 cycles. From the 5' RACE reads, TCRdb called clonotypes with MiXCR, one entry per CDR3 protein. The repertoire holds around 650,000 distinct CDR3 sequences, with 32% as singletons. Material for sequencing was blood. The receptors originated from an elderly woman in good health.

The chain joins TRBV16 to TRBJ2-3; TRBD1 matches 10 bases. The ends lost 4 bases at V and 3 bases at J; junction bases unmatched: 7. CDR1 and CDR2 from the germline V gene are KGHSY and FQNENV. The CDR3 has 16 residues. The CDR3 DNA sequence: TGTGCCAGCAGCCCGCTGGGACAGGGGCTTACAGATACGCAGTATTTT. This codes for CASSPLGQGLTDTQYF. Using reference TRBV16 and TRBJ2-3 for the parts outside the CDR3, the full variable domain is GEEVAQTPKHLVRGEGQKAKLYCAPIKGHSYVFWYQQVLKNEFKFLISFQNENVFDETGMPKERFSAKCLPNSPCSLEIQATKLEDSAVYFCASSPLGQGLTDTQYFGPGTRLTVL.

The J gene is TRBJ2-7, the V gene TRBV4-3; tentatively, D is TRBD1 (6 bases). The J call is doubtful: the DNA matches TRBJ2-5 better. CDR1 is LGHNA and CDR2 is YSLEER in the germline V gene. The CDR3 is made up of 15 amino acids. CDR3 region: CASSQDLGTQETQYF. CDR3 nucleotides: TGCGCCAGCAGCCAAGATCTGGGGACACAAGAGACCCAGTACTTC.

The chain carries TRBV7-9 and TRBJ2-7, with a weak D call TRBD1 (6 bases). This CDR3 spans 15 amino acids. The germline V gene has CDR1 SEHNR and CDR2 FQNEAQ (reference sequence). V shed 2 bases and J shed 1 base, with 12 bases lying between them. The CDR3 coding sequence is TGTGCCAGCAGCTTACAGGGGAGTGTATCCTACGAGCAGTACTTC. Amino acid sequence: CASSLQGSVSYEQYF.

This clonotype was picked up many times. The CDR3 spells CSARDPYDRDSDYGYTF. DNA for the CDR3: TGCAGTGCTAGGGACCCCTACGACAGGGATTCCGACTATGGCTACACCTTC. This chain joins TRBV20-1 and TRBJ1-2; 7 bases map to TRBD1. This CDR3 is 17 amino acids long. Germline values: CDR1 DFQATT, CDR2 SNEGSKA (reference sequence). Germline trimming cut 3 bases from V and 3 bases from J; bases unmatched to any gene: 16.

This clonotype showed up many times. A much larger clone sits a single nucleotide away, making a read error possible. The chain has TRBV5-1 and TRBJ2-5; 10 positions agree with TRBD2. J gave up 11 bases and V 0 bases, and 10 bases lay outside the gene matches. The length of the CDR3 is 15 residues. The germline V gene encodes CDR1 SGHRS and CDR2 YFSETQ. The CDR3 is CASSLGAGGRNEQYF. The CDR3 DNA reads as TGCGCCAGCAGCTTGGGAGCGGGGGGGCGAAATGAGCAGTACTTC.

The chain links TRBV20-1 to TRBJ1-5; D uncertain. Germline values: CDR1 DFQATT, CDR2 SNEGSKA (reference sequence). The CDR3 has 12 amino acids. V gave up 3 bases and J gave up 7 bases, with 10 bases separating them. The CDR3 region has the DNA TGCAGTGCTAGTCGCGAGGACCAGCCCCAGCATTTT. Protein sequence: CSASREDQPQHF.

The CDR3 DNA is TGTGCCAGCAGTTTGAAAGAGACCCAGTTCTTC. Translation: CASSLKETQFF. This chain connects TRBV12-3 or TRBV12-4 to TRBJ2-1; no clear D. This CDR3 has 11 residues. Between the trimmed V and J ends, which lost 3 bases and 13 bases, there was a span of 10 bases.

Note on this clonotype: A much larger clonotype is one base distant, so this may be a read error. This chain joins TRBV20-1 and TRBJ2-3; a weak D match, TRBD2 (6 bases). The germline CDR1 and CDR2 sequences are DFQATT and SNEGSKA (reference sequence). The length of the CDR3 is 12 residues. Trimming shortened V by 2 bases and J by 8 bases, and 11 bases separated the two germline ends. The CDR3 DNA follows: TGCAGTGCTAGAAGACTGCGGGGTACGCAGTATTTT. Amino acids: CSARRLRGTQYF.

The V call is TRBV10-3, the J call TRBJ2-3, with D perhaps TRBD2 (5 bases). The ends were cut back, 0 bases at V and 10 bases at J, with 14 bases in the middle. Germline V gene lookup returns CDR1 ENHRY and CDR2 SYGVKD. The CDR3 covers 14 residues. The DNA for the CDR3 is TGTGCCATCAGTGAGTCTGCGGACTCAGGTGCGCAGTATTTT. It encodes CAISESADSGAQYF.

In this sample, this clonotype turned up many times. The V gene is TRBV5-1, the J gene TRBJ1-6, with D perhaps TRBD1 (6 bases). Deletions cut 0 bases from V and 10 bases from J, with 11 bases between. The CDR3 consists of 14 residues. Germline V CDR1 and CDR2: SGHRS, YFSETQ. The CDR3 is CASSLGRGPSPLHF. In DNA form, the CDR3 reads TGCGCCAGCAGCTTGGGGCGGGGGCCCTCACCCCTCCACTTT.

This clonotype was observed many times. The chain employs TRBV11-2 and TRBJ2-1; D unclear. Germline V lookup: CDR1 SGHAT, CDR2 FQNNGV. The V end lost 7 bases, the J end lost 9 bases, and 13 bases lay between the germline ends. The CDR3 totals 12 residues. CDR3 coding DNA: TGTGCCAGCACCCTTAGGTTCTCTGAGCAGTTCTTC. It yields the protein CASTLRFSEQFF.

DNA of the CDR3: TGTGCCAGCAGCACCATAGGCAATCAGCCCCAGCATTTT. Its protein product is CASSTIGNQPQHF. V and J are TRBV6-6 and TRBJ1-5, with D uncertain. This CDR3 contains 13 residues. Germline-derived CDR1 and CDR2 are MNHNY and SVGAGI (reference sequence). The V and J ends lost 6 bases and 2 bases respectively, with 8 bases between them.

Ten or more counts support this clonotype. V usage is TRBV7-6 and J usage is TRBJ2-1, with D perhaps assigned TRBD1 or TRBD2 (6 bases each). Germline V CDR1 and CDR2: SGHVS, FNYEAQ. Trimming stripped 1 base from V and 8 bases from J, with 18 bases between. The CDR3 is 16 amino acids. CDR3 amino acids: CASSLDPGGSKDEQFF. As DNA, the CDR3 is TGTGCCAGCAGCTTAGATCCCGGGGGCTCGAAGGATGAGCAGTTCTTC. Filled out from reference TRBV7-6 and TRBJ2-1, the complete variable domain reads GAGVSQSPRYKVTKRGQDVALRCDPISGHVSLYWYRQALGQGPEFLTYFNYEAQQDKSGLPNDRFSAERPEGSISTLTIQRTEQRDSAMYRCASSLDPGGSKDEQFFGPGTRLTVL.

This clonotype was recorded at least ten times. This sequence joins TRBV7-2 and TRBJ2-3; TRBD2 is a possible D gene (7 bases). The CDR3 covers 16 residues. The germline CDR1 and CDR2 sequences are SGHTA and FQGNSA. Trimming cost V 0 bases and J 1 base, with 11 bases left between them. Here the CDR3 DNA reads TGTGCCAGCAGCTTAGCGGGGGGGGCCGGCACAGATACGCAGTATTTT. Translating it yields CASSLAGGAGTDTQYF.

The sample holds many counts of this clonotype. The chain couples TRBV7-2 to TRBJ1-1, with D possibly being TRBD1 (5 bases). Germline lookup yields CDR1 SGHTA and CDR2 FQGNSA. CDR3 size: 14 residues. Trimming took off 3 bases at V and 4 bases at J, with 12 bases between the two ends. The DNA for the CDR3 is TGTGCCAGCAGCTTGGGGGACGTATTCACTGAAGCTTTCTTT. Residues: CASSLGDVFTEAFF. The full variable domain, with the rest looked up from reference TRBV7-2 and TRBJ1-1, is GAGVSQSPSNKVTEKGKDVELRCDPISGHTALYWYRQSLGQGLEFLIYFQGNSAPDKSGLPSDRFSAERTGGSVSTLTIQRTQQEDSAVYLCASSLGDVFTEAFFGQGTRLTVV.

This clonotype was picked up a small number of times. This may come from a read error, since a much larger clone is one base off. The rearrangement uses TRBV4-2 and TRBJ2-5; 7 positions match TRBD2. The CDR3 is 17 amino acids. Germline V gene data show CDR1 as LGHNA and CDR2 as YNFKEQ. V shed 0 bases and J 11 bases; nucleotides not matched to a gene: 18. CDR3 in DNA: TGTGCCAGCAGCCAAGATCCCACGGGGGGACCTTACAATGAGCAGTACTTC. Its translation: CASSQDPTGGPYNEQYF.

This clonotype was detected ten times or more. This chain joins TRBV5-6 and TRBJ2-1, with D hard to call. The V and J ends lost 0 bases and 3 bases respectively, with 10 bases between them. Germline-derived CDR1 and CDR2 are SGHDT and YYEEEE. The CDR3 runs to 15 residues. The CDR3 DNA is TGTGCCAGCAGCTTGGCTAAACGGGTCTACAATGAGCAGTTCTTC. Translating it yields CASSLAKRVYNEQFF.

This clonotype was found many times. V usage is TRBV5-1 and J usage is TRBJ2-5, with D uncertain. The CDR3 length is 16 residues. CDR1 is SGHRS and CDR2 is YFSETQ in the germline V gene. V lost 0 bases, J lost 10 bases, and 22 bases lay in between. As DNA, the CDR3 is TGCGCCAGCAGCTTGGCCGGAAGAGAACGGACGGCGATCCAGTACTTC. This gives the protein CASSLAGRERTAIQYF.